This TCR beta chain came from a study of vaccination and CD4 T cells after COVID-19. Across the whole study: Post-COVID draws came a median about 91 days after diagnosis (range 35 to 161).

Comments on this clonotype: What it binds is not known.

Sequenced with the Oncomine TCR Beta short-read assay was DNA taken from cultured CD4+ T cells. MiXCR was run by TCRdb on the PCR reads, yielding one entry per CDR3 protein. This repertoire shows thousands of distinct CDR3 sequences, around two thirds found once; its top ten account for 35%. Germline V gene lookup returns CDR1 DFQATT and CDR2 SNEGSKA (reference sequence). There are 13 residues in the CDR3. After removal of 6 bases from V and 5 bases from J, the junction contained 4 bases not matched to a gene. Treatment noted: approximately nine-day PBMC culture with coronavirus spike peptide pools or control peptides (ViraFEST assay).

The gene calls are TRBV20-1 and TRBJ2-5; 12 nucleotides align to TRBD2. The receptor's source is a human donor who had recovered from COVID-19. The sample consisted of CD4+ T cells from blood, cultured in vitro. CDR3 loop: CSAPSGRAETQYF. CDR3 bases: TGCAGTGCCCCTAGCGGGAGGGCGGAGACCCAGTACTTC.